The rows below give T cell receptor beta chains drawn from one sample of a study of T cells in localized non-small cell lung cancer. Using immunoSEQ multiplex PCR, the repertoire was profiled, and TCRdb retains in-frame clones only, with some absent. The table records around 69,000 clones, approximately 87% of them present only once. The input for sequencing was peripheral blood, taken before any cancer treatment. These receptor sequences come from a woman between 40 and 69 years old with stage I lung adenocarcinoma. Each CDR3 is given with its conserved first and last residue. A D gene is named only where the DNA matches it firmly. The size field is filled for only some rows; it gives once, few, many or a size class.

v_gene	j_gene	d_gene	abundance	CDR3nt	CDR3aa
TRBV5-4	TRBJ2-1	.	.	TGTGCCAGCAGCTTGACGGCTTCTCAGTATGAGCAGTTCTTC	CASSLTASQYEQFF
TRBV27	TRBJ1-2	.	few	TGTGCCAGCAGTTTATCCTGGGGTAACTATGGCTACACCTTC	CASSLSWGNYGYTF
TRBV19	TRBJ2-5	TRBD2	.	TGTGCCAGTAGTACCCTCGGGGGGGGTTTAGAGACCCAGTACTTC	CASSTLGGGLETQYF
TRBV6-6	TRBJ2-1	TRBD1	once	TGTGCCAGCAGTCCCGGACAGGGGGCGGTTAGGGCCCCGTTCTTC	CASSPGQGAVRAPFF
TRBV18	TRBJ2-1	.	.	TGTGCCAGCTCACCATCGGCTTACTACAATGAGCAGTTCTTC	CASSPSAYYNEQFF
TRBV25-1	TRBJ1-1	TRBD1	.	TGTGCCAGCAGCCCCCCGGGACAGGGGACTGAAGCTTTCTTT	CASSPPGQGTEAFF
TRBV7-2	TRBJ2-3	.	.	TGTGCCAGCAGCTACGGGAACGGGGGCACAGATACGCAGTATTTT	CASSYGNGGTDTQYF
TRBV7-2	TRBJ1-5	TRBD1	.	TGTGCCAGCAGCTTAGACAGGGGTAGCAATCAGCCCCAGCATTTT	CASSLDRGSNQPQHF
TRBV11-2	TRBJ2-1	TRBD2	.	TGTGCCAGCAGCTCCCAAACGACTAGCGGGGGGCCGTATACGAATGAGCAGTTCTTC	CASSSQTTSGGPYTNEQFF
TRBV7-2	TRBJ2-3	TRBD1	.	TGTGCCAGCAGCTTAGGAGTTGGACAGGGGACGCAGTATTTT	CASSLGVGQGTQYF
TRBV27	TRBJ2-7	.	once	TGTGCCAGCAGCGTACACGGGGAGACCTACGAGCAGTACTTC	CASSVHGETYEQYF
TRBV9	TRBJ2-5	TRBD2	.	TGTGCCAGCGGGACTAGCGGGAGAGAGGAGACCCAGTACTTC	CASGTSGREETQYF
TRBV10-3	TRBJ2-1	TRBD2	.	TGTGCCATCAGTCTATCTAGCGGGAGATCCGATGAGCAGTTCTTC	CAISLSSGRSDEQFF
TRBV5-1	TRBJ1-1	TRBD1	.	TGCGCCAGCAGCTTTGGACAGGAGGGAACTGAAGCTTTCTTT	CASSFGQEGTEAFF
TRBV5-1	TRBJ2-2	.	.	TGCGCCAGCAGCTTGGATGGGACCGGGGAGCTGTTTTTT	CASSLDGTGELFF
TRBV14	TRBJ1-3	.	few	TGTGCCAGCAGCCAAACTCTGACATTCTCTGGAAACACCATATATTTT	CASSQTLTFSGNTIYF
TRBV27	TRBJ1-4	.	.	TGTGCCAGCACTCCCGTGGCAGGGGTTGAAAAACTGTTTTTT	CASTPVAGVEKLFF
TRBV10-1	TRBJ2-5	TRBD2	.	TGCGCCAGCAGCGGCGGGGGCCAAGAGACCCAGTACTTC	CASSGGGQETQYF
TRBV6-6	TRBJ1-3	.	.	TGTGCCAGCATAGGCACTGGAAACACCATATATTTT	CASIGTGNTIYF
TRBV18	TRBJ2-5	.	.	TGTGCCAGCTCACCACAGGACTCCCAAGAGACCCAGTACTTC	CASSPQDSQETQYF
TRBV19	TRBJ1-1	.	.	TGTGCCAGTAGTGCCCCCACTGGGGAAGCTTTCTTT	CASSAPTGEAFF
TRBV19	TRBJ1-4	.	.	TGTGCCAGTAGCACAACAGGAGGGAACAGGGTCGAAAAACTGTTTTTT	CASSTTGGNRVEKLFF
TRBV19	TRBJ2-1	.	.	TGTGCCAGTAGTATGGACGGCTCCTACAATGAGCAGTTCTTC	CASSMDGSYNEQFF
TRBV2	TRBJ2-5	TRBD2	.	TGTGCCAGCATGCGCGGGAGGGCCCCAGAGACCCAGTACTTC	CASMRGRAPETQYF
TRBV28	TRBJ2-5	.	.	TGTGCCAGCAGTTCAAACAGGGTCGTGACGACCCAGTACTTC	CASSSNRVVTTQYF
TRBV19	TRBJ2-5	TRBD1	few	TGTGCCAGTAGTGCCGGGGACAGGGGTTTGGCAGAGACCCAGTACTTC	CASSAGDRGLAETQYF
TRBV6-5	TRBJ1-3	.	.	TGTGCCAGCAGTTACGGATCAGGAGCCTCTGGAAACACCATATATTTT	CASSYGSGASGNTIYF
TRBV12-5	TRBJ1-1	TRBD1	.	TGTGCTAGTGGTTTGGTACGACAGGGCGGGATGAACACTGAAGCTTTCTTT	CASGLVRQGGMNTEAFF
TRBV9	TRBJ1-5	.	.	TGTGCCAGCAGCGTAGGGCCAGGGAGCCAGCCCCAGCATTTT	CASSVGPGSQPQHF
TRBV19	TRBJ2-2	.	.	TGTGCCATCTCCCGGACTGCCATAGGTGGGGAGCTGTTTTTT	CAISRTAIGGELFF
TRBV9	TRBJ1-6	.	.	TGTGCCAGCAGCGTAGTGAAGGATTCCTCGTCACCCCTCCACTTT	CASSVVKDSSSPLHF
TRBV4-2	TRBJ1-1	TRBD1	.	TGTGCCAGCAGCCAGCGACAGGGGGCGTTTCCGGCTTTCTTT	CASSQRQGAFPAFF
TRBV6-6	TRBJ2-3	.	.	TGTGCCACACGGGCGGCGGCAGATACGCAGTATTTT	CATRAAADTQYF